This T cell receptor beta chain originates from a study of T cell changes during pregnancy in multiple sclerosis. The V gene's germline CDR1 is SQVTM and CDR2 ANQGSEA. The CDR3 contains 14 residues. Clones were sequenced by immunoSEQ multiplex PCR, and TCRdb holds only the in-frame ones, with some missing. The repertoire includes just under 65,000 clones, around 96% of them detected once, and 2% to 3% sits in the top ten. The clonotype was recovered from a female donor with multiple sclerosis, enrolled in a pregnancy study. The starting material was CD8+ T cells from peripheral blood mononuclear cells, obtained after pregnancy. This chain joins TRBV29-1 and TRBJ2-3; 7 nucleotides line up with TRBD2. The CDR3 here is CIRARTSGTDTQYF. CDR3 DNA: TGCATCCGGGCGCGGACTAGTGGTACAGATACGCAGTATTTT.